The clone carrying this T cell receptor (beta chain) was observed many times. This CDR3 region has 13 residues. Germline CDR1 MNHNS, CDR2 SASEGT. Trimming left V 7 bases short and J 3 bases short, with 13 bases between. The sample originates from a study of T cells in Graves' hyperthyroidism and ophthalmopathy. Amplified TCR beta CDR3 regions derived from RNA transcripts. First-round RT-PCR with HTBI primers amplified the TCR CDR3 region. One entry per CDR3 protein, called by TCRdb with MiXCR from the multiplex PCR reads. The sample carries approximately 430,000 distinct CDR3 sequences, around 16% recorded once.

This receptor was taken from a woman between 18 and 29 years old with Graves' hyperthyroidism. The material sequenced was blood. This chain connects TRBV6-1 to TRBJ2-7, with D unclear. CDR3 DNA: TGTGCCAGCACCTACACGGGCTTCTACGAGCAGTACTTC. It is translated as CASTYTGFYEQYF.